The rows below give T cell receptor beta chains drawn from one sample of a study of blood T cell repertoires in COVID-19. Assay used: immunoSEQ multiplex PCR; TCRdb lists only in-frame clones, some missing. The data hold about 220,000 clones, with about four fifths observed a single time. What was sequenced was PBMCs or T cells enriched from blood (not recorded which). These receptors originate from a woman aged 60 to 75 who had recovered from COVID-19. The conserved cysteine and the conserved F or W are not part of the CDR3 here.

v_call: TRBV3-1/TRBV3-2
j_call: TRBJ1-5
cdr3_length: 17
cdr3_aa: ASSQGHGSRPRKNQPQH

v_call: TRBV7-2
j_call: TRBJ2-3
cdr3_length: 13
cdr3_aa: ASSLASGEVDTQY

v_call: TRBV30
j_call: TRBJ1-2
cdr3_length: 9
cdr3_aa: AWDSPYGYT

v_call: TRBV7-2
j_call: TRBJ1-1
cdr3_length: 13
cdr3_aa: ASSLTVGMNTEAF

v_call: TRBV13
j_call: TRBJ2-6
cdr3_length: 16
cdr3_aa: ASSFGLAEVSGANVLT

v_call: TRBV5-6
j_call: TRBJ2-2
cdr3_length: 13
cdr3_aa: ASSLIRTDIGELF

v_call: TRBV6-5
j_call: TRBJ2-1
cdr3_length: 11
cdr3_aa: ASGWPGFNEQF

v_call: TRBV6-2/TRBV6-3
j_call: TRBJ1-5
cdr3_length: 13
cdr3_aa: ASSYEGRAHQPQH

v_call: TRBV11-2
j_call: TRBJ2-7
cdr3_length: 12
cdr3_aa: ASSLVQGGYEQY

v_call: TRBV11-3
j_call: TRBJ2-5
cdr3_length: 14
cdr3_aa: ASSLRKGVGGETQY

v_call: TRBV5-5
j_call: TRBJ2-1
cdr3_length: 12
cdr3_aa: ASSLEESLNEQF

v_call: TRBV2
j_call: TRBJ1-5
cdr3_length: 11
cdr3_aa: ASKREFDQPQH

v_call: TRBV5-1
j_call: TRBJ2-7
cdr3_length: 12
cdr3_aa: ASSPAGARGEQY

v_call: TRBV21-1
j_call: TRBJ1-3
cdr3_length: 14
cdr3_aa: ASSIPTGDHGNTIY

v_call: TRBV6-4
j_call: TRBJ2-5
cdr3_length: 11
cdr3_aa: ASSAQAQETQY

v_call: TRBV2
j_call: TRBJ2-1
cdr3_length: 8
cdr3_aa: ASRKAGQF

v_call: TRBV12-3/TRBV12-4
j_call: TRBJ2-1
cdr3_length: 11
cdr3_aa: ASSPGGADEQF

v_call: TRBV5-4
j_call: TRBJ2-5
cdr3_length: 12
cdr3_aa: ASSTGQRQETQY

v_call: TRBV7-9
j_call: TRBJ2-7
cdr3_length: 13
cdr3_aa: ASSLKTGGRYEQY

v_call: TRBV13
j_call: TRBJ1-1
cdr3_length: 12
cdr3_aa: ASSYRTGGGEAF

v_call: TRBV5-6
j_call: TRBJ2-1
cdr3_length: 13
cdr3_aa: ASSRLAGEWGEQF

v_call: TRBV4-2
j_call: TRBJ1-1
cdr3_length: 14
cdr3_aa: ASSQDPSGAGTEAF

v_call: TRBV11-2
j_call: TRBJ1-4
cdr3_length: 12
cdr3_aa: ASSLEARGGKLF

v_call: TRBV7-2
j_call: TRBJ2-7
cdr3_length: 14
cdr3_aa: ASSLMLGGLLYEQY